This T cell receptor (beta chain) was sequenced during a study of blood T cell repertoires in COVID-19. About the research overall: COVID-19 samples, acute and convalescent, were from the United States, Italy and Spain.

Cohorts were based on clinical histories the participants reported. Cohort 3 recovered donors had two negative PCRs, clearance, or symptom resolution. Produced via immunoSEQ multiplex PCR; TCRdb's table is partial and in-frame only. The sample shows around 290,000 clones, approximately 88% of them seen only once. Trimming took 0 bases from V and 8 from J, leaving 16 bases between them. CDR1 and CDR2 (germline): MGHRA, YSYEKL. The CDR3 has 16 residues. The sequence was obtained from a woman aged 30 to 39 who had recovered from COVID-19. Sequenced material: PBMCs or T cells enriched from blood (not recorded which). The J gene is TRBJ1-4, the V gene TRBV4-1; D is perhaps TRBD1 (6 bases). CDR3 nucleotides: TGCGCCAGCAGCCAAGACCAACAGGGTTTTGTAGAAAAACTGTTTTTT. Translated: CASSQDQQGFVEKLFF.